This T cell receptor (beta chain) originates from a study of blood T cell repertoires in COVID-19. Turning to the study itself: T cells, B-cell-depleted T cells, or PBMCs provided the cDNA or gDNA that served as material.

Assay: immunoSEQ multiplex PCR; the TCRdb copy retains only in-frame clones and omits some. This sample has roughly 250,000 clones, with approximately 80% found just once. With V trimmed by 6 bases and J by 3 bases, 8 bases remained unmatched. CDR1 is LNHDA, CDR2 SQIVND, per germline (reference sequence). This CDR3 has 15 residues. V usage is TRBV19 and J usage is TRBJ1-1; 9 bases agree with TRBD1. Specimen: peripheral blood. This sequence originates from a woman aged 40 to 50 with active or convalescent COVID-19. In nucleotides, the CDR3 is TGTGCCAGTAGGGTACAGGGGGCGCTTGACACTGAAGCTTTCTTT. Protein sequence: CASRVQGALDTEAFF.